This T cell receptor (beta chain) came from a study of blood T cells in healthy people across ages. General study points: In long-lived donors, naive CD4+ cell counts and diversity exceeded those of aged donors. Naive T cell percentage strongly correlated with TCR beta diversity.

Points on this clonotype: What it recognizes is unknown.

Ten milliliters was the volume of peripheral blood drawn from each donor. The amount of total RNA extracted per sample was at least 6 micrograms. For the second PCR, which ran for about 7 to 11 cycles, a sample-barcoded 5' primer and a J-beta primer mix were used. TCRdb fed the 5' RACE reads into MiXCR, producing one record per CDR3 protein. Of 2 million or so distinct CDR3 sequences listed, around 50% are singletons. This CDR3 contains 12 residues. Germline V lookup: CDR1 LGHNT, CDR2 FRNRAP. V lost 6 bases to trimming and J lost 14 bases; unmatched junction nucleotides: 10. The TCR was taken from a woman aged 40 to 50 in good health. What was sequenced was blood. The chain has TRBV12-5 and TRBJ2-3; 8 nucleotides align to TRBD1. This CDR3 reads CASGRPGGPTYF. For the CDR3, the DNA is TGTGCTAGTGGGCGACCAGGGGGCCCTACGTATTTT.